The next 21 T cell receptor beta chains were all read from a single sample in a study of T cell repertoires in cytomegalovirus infection (dated by TCRdb to between 2018 and 2021). Explained via the paper, the treatment or condition label denotes: in vitro stimulation with specific CMV peptide epitopes to enrich CMV-specific T cells. Their target antigens are unknown. Reads for this sample came from an Illumina HiSeq 1500. TCRdb trimmed public reads at Q25 via fastp, called clones via MiXCR and kept in-frame beta chains. Every entry covers one CDR3 protein and lists the most common genes and DNA from its rows. This sample gives about 920,000 distinct CDR3 sequences in total; roughly 30% of them show up just once. The top ten clones comprise roughly 13% of the sample. This specimen was cultured CD8+ T cells from PBMCs, taken from culture after CMV antigen stimulation. The origin of the receptors is a human donor in good health (CMV status not recorded). Some clones in this sample may be carry-over from other donors' samples.

Only a few counts were recorded for this clonotype. The chain combines TRBV20-1 with TRBJ1-1, with 7 bases matching TRBD1. The length of the CDR3 is 14 residues. Looked up from germline, CDR1 is DFQATT and CDR2 is SNEGSKA (reference sequence). The J segment lost 7 bases and the V segment lost 0 bases, leaving 8 bases of the junction unmatched. CDR3 protein: CSARDLDWTGEAFF. CDR3 DNA: TGCAGTGCTAGAGACCTAGATTGGACAGGTGAAGCTTTCTTT.

This clonotype was seen only a few times. The chain couples TRBV10-3 to TRBJ1-2; TRBD1 matches at 8 bases. The V and J ends lost 1 base and 2 bases, in that order; junction bases with no gene match: 9. The CDR3 runs 17 residues. Germline V gene lookup returns CDR1 ENHRY and CDR2 SYGVKD. The chain's CDR3 is CAISELGDRLRNYGYTF. The CDR3 region has the DNA TGTGCCATCAGTGAGTTGGGGGACAGGCTAAGGAACTATGGCTACACCTTC.

The chain recombines TRBV6-5 with TRBJ1-2; tentatively, D is TRBD1 (5 bases). The germline V and J ends were trimmed by 6 bases and 6 bases, with 23 bases remaining between them. This CDR3 has 16 residues. Germline CDR1 is MNHEY and CDR2 is SVGAGI. The CDR3 DNA sequence: TGTGCCAGCAGCACCCCCGCAGGCCCACGGGGGAATGGCTACACCTTC. Protein sequence: CASSTPAGPRGNGYTF.

This clonotype was recorded a few times. This chain joins TRBV20-1 and TRBJ1-5; D unresolved. The germline V gene has CDR1 DFQATT and CDR2 SNEGSKA (reference sequence). The CDR3 totals 16 residues. V lost 4 bases and J 0 bases, leaving 16 bases between the germline ends. In DNA, the CDR3 is TGCAGTGCTATGGTGGGGAGAGAATATAGCAATCAGCCCCAGCATTTT. Translating gives CSAMVGREYSNQPQHF.

The V call is TRBV27, the J call TRBJ2-3; D is possibly TRBD2 (5 bases). The V gene lost 1 base and the J gene lost 6 bases, with 11 bases spanning the gap. Looked up from germline, CDR1 is MNHEY and CDR2 is SMNVEV (reference sequence). The CDR3 consists of 14 residues. CDR3 region: CASSLFGPGDTQYF. DNA of the CDR3: TGTGCCAGCAGTTTATTCGGGCCGGGGGATACGCAGTATTTT.

The sample holds a few counts of this clonotype. The chain employs TRBV7-9 and TRBJ2-3; D might be TRBD1 or TRBD2, each matching 5 bases. The CDR3 covers 17 residues. V gave up 0 bases and J gave up 0 bases, with 13 bases separating them. Germline lookup yields CDR1 SEHNR and CDR2 FQNEAQ (reference sequence). The CDR3 is CASSLAGKRGSTDTQYF. DNA for the CDR3: TGTGCCAGCAGCTTAGCCGGGAAAAGGGGTAGCACAGATACGCAGTATTTT. Full variable domain (remainder filled in from reference TRBV7-9 and TRBJ2-3): DTGVSQNPRHKITKRGQNVTFRCDPISEHNRLYWYRQTLGQGPEFLTYFQNEAQLEKSRLLSDRFSAERPKGSFSTLEIQRTEQGDSAMYLCASSLAGKRGSTDTQYFGPGTRLTVL.

Many counts were recorded for this clonotype. This chain uses TRBV7-2 with TRBJ2-6; 7 nucleotides match TRBD1. CDR1 is SGHTA and CDR2 is FQGNSA in the germline V gene. The CDR3 covers 15 residues. Trimming removed 5 bases from V and 4 bases from J; junction bases left unmatched: 5. This chain's CDR3 is CASSPGQWGANVLTF. The CDR3 DNA sequence: TGTGCCAGCAGCCCGGGACAGTGGGGGGCCAACGTCCTGACTTTC. Variable domain in full (rest from reference TRBV7-2 and TRBJ2-6): GAGVSQSPSNKVTEKGKDVELRCDPISGHTALYWYRQSLGQGLEFLIYFQGNSAPDKSGLPSDRFSAERTGGSVSTLTIQRTQQEDSAVYLCASSPGQWGANVLTFGAGSRLTVL.

The count of this clonotype is one. J is TRBJ1-6 and V is TRBV24-1; 9 bases align to TRBD1. After removal of 3 bases from V and 8 bases from J, the junction contained 13 bases not matched to a gene. This CDR3 is 18 amino acids long. Germline lookup yields CDR1 KGHDR and CDR2 SFDVKD. CDR3 amino acids: CATSDPVRPGQGDSPLHF. CDR3 nucleotide sequence: TGTGCCACCAGTGATCCCGTACGACCGGGACAGGGTGATTCACCCCTCCACTTT.

This clonotype has just a few counts. V gene TRBV7-9 combines with J gene TRBJ2-6; TRBD2 might be the D (5 bases). Germline assignment: CDR1 SEHNR and CDR2 FQNEAQ (reference sequence). Deletions cut 4 bases from V and 1 base from J, with 8 bases between. The CDR3 has 15 residues. DNA for the CDR3: TGTGCCAGCAGCTCCCGGAGGTCTGGGGCCAACGTCCTGACTTTC. Translated: CASSSRRSGANVLTF.

The rearrangement links TRBV20-1 to TRBJ2-2, with 8 bases identical to TRBD1. V shed 0 bases and J 8 bases; nucleotides not matched to a gene: 23. Germline values: CDR1 DFQATT, CDR2 SNEGSKA (reference sequence). The CDR3 loop spans 20 amino acids. CDR3 DNA sequence: TGCAGTGCTAGAGATGAATTATCCGAAGATCTCTCAGGGGGCAGGGGGGAGCTGTTTTTT. This encodes CSARDELSEDLSGGRGELFF.

The chain carries TRBV11-3 and TRBJ2-1; the D gene is possibly TRBD1 (6 bases). Germline lookup yields CDR1 SGHNT and CDR2 YENEEA. This CDR3 is 15 amino acids long. V dropped 4 bases and J dropped 5 bases, with 15 bases sitting between them. CDR3 residues: CASSSPGQTNNEQFF. The CDR3 nucleotides are TGTGCCAGCAGCTCCCCCGGACAGACCAACAATGAGCAGTTCTTC. The whole variable domain, remainder taken from reference TRBV11-3 and TRBJ2-1, is EAGVVQSPRYKIIEKKQPVAFWCNPISGHNTLYWYLQNLGQGPELLIRYENEEAVDDSQLPKDRFSAERLKGVDSTLKIQPAELGDSAVYLCASSSPGQTNNEQFFGPGTRLTVL.

This clonotype was seen a few times. The chain has TRBV7-9 and TRBJ2-7, with TRBD1 as a possible D gene (7 bases). The CDR3 extends over 16 amino acids. Trimming stripped 3 bases from V and 3 bases from J, with 18 bases between. CDR1 and CDR2 (germline): SEHNR, FQNEAQ (reference sequence). CDR3 in DNA: TGTGCCAGCAGCTTCCTCACAGGGGAGGAGAACTACGAGCAGTACTTC. This codes for CASSFLTGEENYEQYF. Drawing the rest from reference TRBV7-9 and TRBJ2-7, the complete variable domain is DTGVSQNPRHKITKRGQNVTFRCDPISEHNRLYWYRQTLGQGPEFLTYFQNEAQLEKSRLLSDRFSAERPKGSFSTLEIQRTEQGDSAMYLCASSFLTGEENYEQYFGPGTRLTVT.

There are many counts of this clonotype. In nucleotides, the CDR3 is TGTGCCAGCAGCTTGAGGCTGGATGGCTACACCTTC. Amino acid sequence: CASSLRLDGYTF. J is TRBJ1-2 and V is TRBV7-9; D remains ambiguous. Germline V CDR1 and CDR2: SEHNR, FQNEAQ (reference sequence). The CDR3 consists of 12 residues. The germline V and J ends were trimmed by 3 bases and 6 bases, with 8 bases remaining between them.

The chain links TRBV6-2 or TRBV6-3 to TRBJ2-3; 12 bases align to TRBD2. Germline V gene sequence: CDR1 MNHEY, CDR2 SVGEGT. V shed 4 bases and J 5 bases; nucleotides not matched to a gene: 10. The CDR3 has 17 amino acids. Written as DNA, the CDR3 is TGTGCCAGCAGTTTCCGACTAGCGGGGGCCATAGGAGATACGCAGTATTTT. Translated: CASSFRLAGAIGDTQYF.

This clonotype appeared many times. The V gene is TRBV7-6, the J gene TRBJ2-1; maybe TRBD2 (6 bases). Germline V gene lookup returns CDR1 SGHVS and CDR2 FNYEAQ. CDR3 length: 16 residues. V shed 5 bases and J shed 9 bases, with 23 bases lying between them. This chain's CDR3 is CASSLKTAGISGEQFF. The CDR3 bases are TGTGCCAGCAGCCTTAAAACAGCGGGTATCTCTGGTGAGCAGTTCTTC.

This clonotype was counted a few times. This chain links TRBV19 with TRBJ2-2, with D possibly matching TRBD1 (5 bases). V was pared by 7 bases and J by 6 bases, with 9 bases between. This CDR3 has 12 amino acids. Germline assignment: CDR1 LNHDA and CDR2 SQIVND (reference sequence). The CDR3 reads CASTQVAGELFF. In DNA, the CDR3 is TGTGCCAGTACACAGGTGGCCGGGGAGCTGTTTTTT.

This clonotype has a single count. The chain carries TRBV5-6 and TRBJ2-4; either TRBD1 or TRBD2 may supply D (6 bases each). There are 14 residues in the CDR3. CDR1 SGHDT and CDR2 YYEEEE come from the germline V gene. Trimming cost V 0 bases and J 7 bases, with 11 bases left between them. The CDR3 region is CASSLETGANIQYF. CDR3 in DNA: TGTGCCAGCAGCTTGGAGACGGGGGCGAACATTCAGTACTTC.

The CDR3 nucleotides are TGTGCCAGCAGCTTGGTTTCAGTCACCGGGGAGCTGTTTTTT. Amino acid sequence: CASSLVSVTGELFF. V is TRBV5-6 and J is TRBJ2-2; D not certain. This CDR3 has 14 amino acids. V lost 0 bases and J 4 bases, leaving 7 bases between the germline ends. Germline V gives CDR1 SGHDT, CDR2 YYEEEE.

This clonotype was counted a few times. The rearrangement links TRBV4-1 to TRBJ2-5; TRBD2 matches at 11 bases. CDR3 length equals 16 residues. Germline CDR1 MGHRA, CDR2 YSYEKL. The ends lost 0 bases at V and 5 bases at J; junction bases unmatched: 5. In DNA form, the CDR3 reads TGCGCCAGCAGCCAAGATCTAGCGGGGGGCGATGAGACCCAGTACTTC. Encoded protein: CASSQDLAGGDETQYF.

This sequence joins TRBV10-3 and TRBJ2-7, with D possibly matching TRBD1 (6 bases). CDR3 length: 14 amino acids. Trimming left V 4 bases short and J 0 bases short, with 10 bases between. The V gene's germline CDR1 is ENHRY and CDR2 SYGVKD. The CDR3 loop is CAISVGGVSYEQYV. The CDR3 DNA sequence: TGTGCCATCAGTGTAGGGGGTGTCTCCTACGAGCAGTACGTC.

The chain recombines TRBV5-3 with TRBJ2-7; 10 nucleotides align to TRBD2. TRBV5-3 belongs to the ORF category, with a function that is uncertain. The CDR3 loop spans 14 amino acids. V shed 8 bases, J shed 7 bases, and the junction held 12 bases outside the gene matches. The CDR3 DNA reads TGTGCCAGCAGCATACTAGCGGGGAGTGGGGAGCAGTACTTC. Translation: CASSILAGSGEQYF.